This paragraph reports one T cell receptor beta chain. This CDR3 region has 13 residues. Germline V gene lookup returns CDR1 SGHVS and CDR2 FQNEAQ. Trimming took 5 bases from V and 4 from J, leaving 12 bases between them. Assay: immunoSEQ multiplex PCR; the TCRdb copy retains only in-frame clones and omits some. There are about 80,000 clones in the sample; 94% occur only once, and more than 9.5% lies in the top ten. The data belong to a study of OX40 agonist ivuxolimab in advanced cancers. Whole-study context: Each patient was given ivuxolimab into a vein every 2 weeks, at 0.01 to 10 mg/kg.

This rearrangement joins TRBV7-8 to TRBJ2-7; D not certain. Here the sequenced sample was CD4+ or CD8+ T cells sorted from blood, taken in a trial of the OX40 agonist ivuxolimab. This clonotype originated in an adult with an advanced solid tumor such as melanoma, head and neck, liver or kidney cancer. CDR3 DNA: TGTGCCAGCAGCCACGACCAGAGATACGAGCAGTACTTC. Translated: CASSHDQRYEQYF.